A selection of T cell receptor beta chains follows, all from one sample in a study of regulatory T cells in long-lasting Graves disease. MiXCR was run by TCRdb on the multiplex PCR reads, yielding one entry per CDR3 protein. The sample includes some 450,000 distinct CDR3 sequences, less than 20% seen only once; the top ten take about 11%. These same data were also listed under a study on T cells in Graves' hyperthyroidism and ophthalmopathy.

Material: peripheral blood mononuclear cells (PBMCs), obtained at new diagnosis, from a patient treated with antithyroid drugs. These receptors originate from a woman in her thirties with Graves disease. Each CDR3 is given with its conserved first and last residue. A D gene is named only where the DNA matches it firmly. Some rows mark clone size as missing; the rest say once, few, many or name a class of expanded clone.

cdr3_nt	cdr3_aa	d_call	clone_size	j_call	v_call
TGTGCCTGGAGTGCACTACACCGGGACAGGGGAACGACCCAGTACTTC	CAWSALHRDRGTTQYF	TRBD1	many	TRBJ2-5	TRBV30
TGTGCCAGCAGCCAAGGTCTGCGACAGGGGGCTCACGAGCAGTACTTC	CASSQGLRQGAHEQYF	TRBD1	few	TRBJ2-7	TRBV14
TGCAGTGCTAGAGACTTAAGGGCCGAAAATCAGCCCCAGCATTTT	CSARDLRAENQPQHF	NA	many	TRBJ1-5	TRBV20-1
TGCAGCGTTAGCAGGACAGGGAACACAGATACGCAGTATTTT	CSVSRTGNTDTQYF	TRBD1	few	TRBJ2-3	TRBV29-1
TGTGCCAGCAGTTCCGTCGGCACCGAGACCCAGTACTTC	CASSSVGTETQYF	NA	many	TRBJ2-5	TRBV28
TGCAGTGCTAGAGATATAGCAGGGAGGGCGGAGACCCAGTACTTC	CSARDIAGRAETQYF	TRBD2	many	TRBJ2-5	TRBV20-1
TGTGCCAGCATAGGTGGGAACTCCTACGAGCAGTACTTC	CASIGGNSYEQYF	NA	many	TRBJ2-7	TRBV6-1
TGTGCCAGCAGTTTCCCCTCGGGGGCGAGGGCAATCTACTTC	CASSFPSGARAIYF	NA	many	TRBJ2-7	TRBV28
TGTGCCAGCAACGCCGGACTAGCGGGAGTCAACGAGCAGTACTTC	CASNAGLAGVNEQYF	TRBD2	many	TRBJ2-7	TRBV7-2
TGTGCCAGCAGTTACTCAGGAGGCGCTCAGCCCCAGCATTTT	CASSYSGGAQPQHF	NA	many	TRBJ1-5	TRBV6-2/TRBV6-3
TGTGCCAGCAAGGAAGGGGGAGGGAACACTGAAGCTTTCTTT	CASKEGGGNTEAFF	NA	many	TRBJ1-1	TRBV18
TGTGCCAGCAGCCAAAGCATGGAATTGCCCCAGCATTTT	CASSQSMELPQHF	NA	few	TRBJ1-5	TRBV14
TGTGCCAGCAGCCCAGACGCAGCGGCGATTTACGAGCAGTACTTC	CASSPDAAAIYEQYF	NA	many	TRBJ2-7	TRBV14
TGTGCCAGCAGCTCTCAGGACTCAAGACAACTAGCGAAATCCTACAATGAGCAGTTCTTC	CASSSQDSRQLAKSYNEQFF	TRBD2	many	TRBJ2-1	TRBV11-2
TGCGCCAGCAGCCAAGAGTGGGGGCGGAATTCTTTCTTT	CASSQEWGRNSFF	NA	many	TRBJ1-1	TRBV4-3
TGTGCCACCTCCGGGACTAGCGACTACAATGAGCAGTTCTTC	CATSGTSDYNEQFF	TRBD2	NA	TRBJ2-1	TRBV5-4
TGCAGTGCTTTCCACCTCAATCTGCCCTACGAGCAGTACTTC	CSAFHLNLPYEQYF	NA	many	TRBJ2-7	TRBV20-1
TGTGCCAGCAGCCTCCTCCGGGACTGGACCAATGAGCAGTTCTTC	CASSLLRDWTNEQFF	NA	many	TRBJ2-1	TRBV7-9
TGTGCCAGCAGTGGAGAAACTAGCGGCCAAGAGACCCAGTACTTC	CASSGETSGQETQYF	TRBD2	many	TRBJ2-5	TRBV27
TGTGCCAGCAGTGAAGAGGGGAGCGTCCTCTCCTACGAGCAGTACTTC	CASSEEGSVLSYEQYF	NA	many	TRBJ2-7	TRBV6-1
TGTGCCAGCAGCCCTTTAGCGGGAGTTAGTGAGCAGTTCTTC	CASSPLAGVSEQFF	TRBD2	many	TRBJ2-1	TRBV7-6
TGCAGTGCACCCGGGACTAGGAGTGGCAATGAGCAGTTCTTC	CSAPGTRSGNEQFF	TRBD2	many	TRBJ2-1	TRBV20-1
TGCGCCAGCAGCTTGGTGTCAGCTTATGGCTACACCTTC	CASSLVSAYGYTF	NA	few	TRBJ1-2	TRBV5-1
TGTGCCAGCAGTGCAAGCCGGGACTACCAAACCTACGAGCAGTACTTC	CASSASRDYQTYEQYF	TRBD2	many	TRBJ2-7	TRBV6-1
TGCAGTGCTCCTCAGCGGGCGGACACCGGGGAGCTGTTTTTT	CSAPQRADTGELFF	NA	NA	TRBJ2-2	TRBV20-1
TGTGCCACCAATTACAGGGGGCGTAGTGGCTACACCTTC	CATNYRGRSGYTF	TRBD1	few	TRBJ1-2	TRBV15
TGTGCCAGCAGCTTAGGAGGGGCGGGAGCTTTCTTT	CASSLGGAGAFF	NA	many	TRBJ1-1	TRBV7-9
TGCAGCGTCCGTATGAACCCTTTCACTGAGCAGTTCTTC	CSVRMNPFTEQFF	NA	many	TRBJ2-1	TRBV29-1
TGTGCCAGCAGCGCGGTGGCGGGACGGGTTGGAGAGACCCAGTACTTC	CASSAVAGRVGETQYF	NA	NA	TRBJ2-5	TRBV7-9
TGCAGTGCTAGAGATTCCGGGGGCCTGAGGGAGCAGTTCTTC	CSARDSGGLREQFF	NA	many	TRBJ2-1	TRBV20-1
TGCAGTGCTAGAGATCCCAGCGGTGATAATCCCTACGAGCAGTACTTC	CSARDPSGDNPYEQYF	NA	many	TRBJ2-7	TRBV20-1
TGTGCCATCAGAGACCCTTCGGGAGCGAACTCCTACAATGAGCAGTTCTTC	CAIRDPSGANSYNEQFF	NA	NA	TRBJ2-1	TRBV10-3
TGTGCCAGCAGCAGTACAGCGACGAGGGGGGATACGCAGTATTTT	CASSSTATRGDTQYF	NA	NA	TRBJ2-3	TRBV6-4
TGTGCCAGCAGTTACCTTGGTCAGGAGCCCCAGCATTTT	CASSYLGQEPQHF	NA	many	TRBJ1-5	TRBV6-5
TGTGCCAGCAGCTTAGCGGACGGGAGGGTAGGAGATACGCAGTATTTT	CASSLADGRVGDTQYF	TRBD2	many	TRBJ2-3	TRBV7-8
TGTGCCAGCAAGAGGGACAGAGATCCGAACTATGGCTACACCTTC	CASKRDRDPNYGYTF	TRBD1	few	TRBJ1-2	TRBV6-1
TGTGCCAGCAGCCAGAGCATGAGGGGCGAGGAGGAGACCCAGTACTTC	CASSQSMRGEEETQYF	NA	few	TRBJ2-5	TRBV13
TGTGCCAGCAGATTAGGGGCGACATACAATGAGCAGTTCTTC	CASRLGATYNEQFF	NA	NA	TRBJ2-1	TRBV25-1
TGTGCCACCAGTCCCCCCGGACAGTCTGGGGCCAACGTCCTGACTTTC	CATSPPGQSGANVLTF	NA	NA	TRBJ2-6	TRBV24-1
TGTGCCAGCAGTTTCCGGGACAGGGGCCCCTACGAGCAGTACTTC	CASSFRDRGPYEQYF	TRBD1	few	TRBJ2-7	TRBV28
TGTGCCAGCTCACCACTGTGGGACGAATACTCTGGGGCCAACGTCCTGACTTTC	CASSPLWDEYSGANVLTF	NA	NA	TRBJ2-6	TRBV18
TGCAGTGCTACCCCAAGAGACTTCTACGAGCAGTGCTTC	CSATPRDFYEQCF	NA	many	TRBJ2-7	TRBV20-1
TGCAGTGCTAGAGATCGCCGGGATAGGACTGAAGCTTTCTTT	CSARDRRDRTEAFF	NA	NA	TRBJ1-1	TRBV20-1
TGTGCCAGCACTTCGGGCAGGGGTCGCGGCTACACCTTC	CASTSGRGRGYTF	NA	many	TRBJ1-2	TRBV28
TGTGCCAGCATCCAGGGGGCGGACACTGGAGCTTTCTTT	CASIQGADTGAFF	TRBD1	NA	TRBJ1-1	TRBV2
TGTGCCAGCAGCTTTATGGACAGGGGACCTAACTATGGCTACACCTTC	CASSFMDRGPNYGYTF	TRBD1	few	TRBJ1-2	TRBV7-2
TGTGCCAGCAGTTTATCTATGGGGACTGAAGCTTTCTTT	CASSLSMGTEAFF	NA	many	TRBJ1-1	TRBV28
TGTGCCATCAGCAATAGAGCAGGAACAGGCCGAGGGACTGAAGCTTTCTTT	CAISNRAGTGRGTEAFF	NA	many	TRBJ1-1	TRBV10-3
TGCAGCGTTGACCCCCGTACGGCTGGGAACTATGGCTACACCTTC	CSVDPRTAGNYGYTF	NA	NA	TRBJ1-2	TRBV29-1
TGTGCCAGCAGCCACGCCACGGAGACGGACACTGGGGCCAACGTCCTGACTTTC	CASSHATETDTGANVLTF	NA	NA	TRBJ2-6	TRBV5-6